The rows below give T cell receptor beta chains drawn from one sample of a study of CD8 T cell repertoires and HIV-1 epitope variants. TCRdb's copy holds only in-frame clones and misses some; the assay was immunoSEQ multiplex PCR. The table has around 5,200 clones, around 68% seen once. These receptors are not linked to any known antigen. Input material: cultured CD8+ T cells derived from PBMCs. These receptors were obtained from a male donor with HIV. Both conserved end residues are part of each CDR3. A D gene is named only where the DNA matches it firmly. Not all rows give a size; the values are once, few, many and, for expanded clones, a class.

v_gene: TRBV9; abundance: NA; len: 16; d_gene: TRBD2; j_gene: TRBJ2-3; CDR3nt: TGTGCCAGCAGCGTAGAAAGGACGGGGGGAACGGATACGCAGTATTTT; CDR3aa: CASSVERTGGTDTQYF
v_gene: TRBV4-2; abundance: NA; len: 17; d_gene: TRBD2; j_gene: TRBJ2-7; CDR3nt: TGTGCCAGCAGCCAAGTACAAGCCGGGACTAGAGAGTACGAGCAGTACTTC; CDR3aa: CASSQVQAGTREYEQYF
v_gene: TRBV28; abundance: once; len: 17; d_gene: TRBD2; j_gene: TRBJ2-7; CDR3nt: TGTGCCAGCAGTTTTTCTCTAGCGGGAGGTAGCTCCTACGAGCAGTACTTC; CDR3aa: CASSFSLAGGSSYEQYF
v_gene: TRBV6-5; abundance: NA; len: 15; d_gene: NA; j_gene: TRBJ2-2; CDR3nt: TGTGCCAGCAGTTACCTTAGTCCCAACACCGGGGAGCTGTTTTTT; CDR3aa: CASSYLSPNTGELFF
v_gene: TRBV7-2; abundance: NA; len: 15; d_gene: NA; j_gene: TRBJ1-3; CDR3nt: TGTGCCAGCAGCCCATACATGAGCTCTGGAAACACCATATATTTT; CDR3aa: CASSPYMSSGNTIYF
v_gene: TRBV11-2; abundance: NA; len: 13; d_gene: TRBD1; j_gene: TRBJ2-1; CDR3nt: TGTGCCAGCAGCTTGGGACAGTACAATGAGCAGTTCTTC; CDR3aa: CASSLGQYNEQFF
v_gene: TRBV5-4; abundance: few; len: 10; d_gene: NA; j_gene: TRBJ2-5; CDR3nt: TGTGCCACCCCAGCGGAGACCCAGTACTTC; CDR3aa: CATPAETQYF
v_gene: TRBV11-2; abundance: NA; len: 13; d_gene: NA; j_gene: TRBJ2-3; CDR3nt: TGTGCCAGCAGCTTAGAAACAGCGGATACGCAGTATTTT; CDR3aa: CASSLETADTQYF
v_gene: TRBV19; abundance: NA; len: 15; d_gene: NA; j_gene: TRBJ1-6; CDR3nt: TGTGCCAGTAGTATAGCCGAAGGGGCTAATTCACCCCTCCACTTT; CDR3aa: CASSIAEGANSPLHF
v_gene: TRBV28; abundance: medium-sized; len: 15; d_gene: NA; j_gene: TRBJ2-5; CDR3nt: TGTGCCAGCAGTTCCGTCGACCGAGACCAAGAGACCCAGTACTTC; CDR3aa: CASSSVDRDQETQYF
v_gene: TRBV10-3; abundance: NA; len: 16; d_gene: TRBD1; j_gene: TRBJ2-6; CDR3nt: TGTGCCATCTTCGGGACAGACAGCTCTGGGGCCAACGTCCTGACTTTC; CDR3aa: CAIFGTDSSGANVLTF
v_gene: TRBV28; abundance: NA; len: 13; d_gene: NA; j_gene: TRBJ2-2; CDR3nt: TGTGCCAGCAGTTTTAATGGGGGCGGGGAGCTGTTTTTT; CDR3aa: CASSFNGGGELFF
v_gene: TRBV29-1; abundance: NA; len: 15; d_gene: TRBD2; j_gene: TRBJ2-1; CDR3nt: TGCAGCGTTGCAGCGGGAGAACTCACTTACAATGAGCAGTTCTTC; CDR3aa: CSVAAGELTYNEQFF
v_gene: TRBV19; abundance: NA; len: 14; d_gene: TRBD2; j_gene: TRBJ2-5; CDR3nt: TGTGCCAGTAAAAGCGGGGGGCCCCAAGAGACCCAGTACTTC; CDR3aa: CASKSGGPQETQYF
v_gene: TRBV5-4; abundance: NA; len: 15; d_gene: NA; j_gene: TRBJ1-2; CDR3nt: TGTGCCAGCAGCTCGCCCGCCGGGACAACTTATGGCTACACCTTC; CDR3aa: CASSSPAGTTYGYTF